This TCR beta chain was found in a study of glioma-infiltrating T cells. The iRepertoire nested amplicon-rescue multiplex PCR amplified TCR alpha and beta CDR3s from RNA. TCRdb reanalysed the multiplex PCR reads using MiXCR and keeps one entry per CDR3 protein. The sample holds more than 300,000 distinct CDR3 sequences, about two fifths seen once. This clonotype showed up just a few times. The CDR3 is 16 residues long. Trimming stripped 4 bases from V and 4 bases from J, with 18 bases between. Germline CDR1 SEHNR, CDR2 FQNEAQ (reference sequence). This chain connects TRBV7-9 to TRBJ2-3, with D perhaps TRBD2 (6 bases). The sample taken for sequencing was glioma tissue, nonneoplastic brain tissue, or PBMCs (not recorded which). This sequence was found in a human donor with low-grade glioma or glioblastoma, undergoing nonglioma brain surgery, or in good health (not recorded which). The CDR3 DNA is TGTGCCAGCAGCTCCCGGGGGTCAGAGTCCTCAGATACGCAGTATTTT. Translated: CASSSRGSESSDTQYF. The variable domain in full, with the rest retrieved from reference TRBV7-9 and TRBJ2-3, is DTGVSQNPRHKITKRGQNVTFRCDPISEHNRLYWYRQTLGQGPEFLTYFQNEAQLEKSRLLSDRFSAERPKGSFSTLEIQRTEQGDSAMYLCASSSRGSESSDTQYFGPGTRLTVL.